This is a list of T cell receptor beta chains from one sample in a study of cytomegalovirus exposure and HLA in healthy donors. The method was immunoSEQ multiplex PCR; TCRdb's version includes in-frame clones alone and lacks a portion of them. The table includes approximately 39,000 clones, approximately 95% detected once. The specimen sequenced was PBMCs. The receptors were gathered from a young man in good health and CMV-seronegative. CDR3s include the opening cysteine and the closing phenylalanine or tryptophan. The D gene is left open where the match is weak. The listing skips clone size in some rows; elsewhere it reads once, few, many or a size class.

clone size | CDR3 length | J gene | V gene | D gene | CDR3 protein | CDR3 DNA
- | 15 | TRBJ1-3 | TRBV6-6 | - | CASSYSEGGGNTIYF | TGTGCCAGCAGTTACTCTGAGGGGGGGGGAAACACCATATATTTT
- | 14 | TRBJ2-5 | TRBV9 | - | CASSVAGREETQYF | TGTGCCAGCAGCGTAGCTGGCAGGGAAGAGACCCAGTACTTC
- | 14 | TRBJ2-6 | TRBV19 | TRBD1 | CASRDRAGANVLTF | TGTGCCAGTAGGGACAGGGCCGGGGCCAACGTCCTGACTTTC
once | 13 | TRBJ2-4 | TRBV11-2 | TRBD1 | CASSPDRGHIQYF | TGTGCCAGCAGCCCCGACAGGGGCCACATTCAGTACTTC
- | 15 | TRBJ2-1 | TRBV10-3 | TRBD2 | CAIGGLPGTYNEQFF | TGTGCCATCGGGGGACTACCCGGAACCTACAATGAGCAGTTCTTC
- | 16 | TRBJ2-5 | TRBV6-5 | - | CASSYSYGDTQETQYF | TGTGCCAGCAGTTACTCGTATGGGGACACTCAAGAGACCCAGTACTTC
- | 13 | TRBJ2-7 | TRBV5-1 | - | CASSLDGNYEQYF | TGCGCCAGCAGCTTGGATGGCAACTACGAGCAGTACTTC
- | 14 | TRBJ1-2 | TRBV7-3 | TRBD1 | CASSLKGDSYGYTF | TGTGCCAGCAGCTTAAAGGGGGACAGCTATGGCTACACCTTC
- | 12 | TRBJ1-2 | TRBV28 | - | CASSPQGYGYTF | TGTGCCAGCAGCCCTCAGGGTTATGGCTACACCTTC
- | 15 | TRBJ2-5 | TRBV7-9 | TRBD1 | CASSQGAGPQETQYF | TGTGCCAGCAGCCAGGGGGCAGGCCCACAAGAGACCCAGTACTTC
- | 14 | TRBJ2-7 | TRBV7-9 | TRBD1 | CASSLGGTAYEQYF | TGTGCCAGCAGCTTAGGAGGGACAGCCTACGAGCAGTACTTC
- | 14 | TRBJ2-7 | TRBV14 | TRBD2 | CASSQLGTTYEQYF | TGTGCCAGCAGCCAACTCGGGACTACATACGAGCAGTACTTC
once | 15 | TRBJ2-2 | TRBV28 | - | CASSPSRLNTGELFF | TGTGCCAGCAGTCCATCTAGGCTGAACACCGGGGAGCTGTTTTTT
- | 15 | TRBJ1-3 | TRBV4-2 | - | CASSPDGQPTRTIYF | TGTGCCTCAAGCCCCGATGGGCAGCCAACCCGGACCATATATTTT
- | 15 | TRBJ2-7 | TRBV5-4 | TRBD2 | CASSSTSGRTSEQYF | TGTGCCAGCAGCTCCACTAGCGGGAGGACGAGCGAGCAGTACTTC
- | 14 | TRBJ1-1 | TRBV7-6 | TRBD1 | CASSSTGTGGEAFF | TGTGCCAGCAGCTCGACCGGGACAGGGGGCGAAGCTTTCTTT
- | 17 | TRBJ2-7 | TRBV11-2 | TRBD2 | CASAGTPTSGGAYEQYF | TGTGCCAGCGCCGGGACACCTACTAGCGGGGGGGCCTACGAGCAGTACTTC
- | 13 | TRBJ2-1 | TRBV7-3 | - | CASSPRESNEQFF | TGTGCCAGCAGCCCGAGGGAGTCCAATGAGCAGTTCTTC
- | 17 | TRBJ2-5 | TRBV18 | TRBD2 | CASSPTIERGPEETQYF | TGTGCCAGCTCACCGACTATCGAGCGGGGCCCCGAAGAGACCCAGTACTTC
- | 15 | TRBJ1-5 | TRBV6-1 | - | CASSEAGGDNQPQHF | TGTGCCAGCAGTGAAGCGGGGGGGGATAATCAGCCCCAGCATTTT
- | 16 | TRBJ1-1 | TRBV9 | - | CASSVGQGGMNTEAFF | TGTGCCAGCAGCGTCGGGCAGGGTGGTATGAACACTGAAGCTTTCTTT
- | 14 | TRBJ1-3 | TRBV6-5 | - | CASRPGNSGNTIYF | TGTGCCAGCAGACCAGGGAATTCTGGAAACACCATATATTTT
- | 16 | TRBJ2-2 | TRBV11-2 | TRBD1 | CASSQTGTGKAGELFF | TGTGCCAGCAGCCAAACCGGGACAGGGAAGGCCGGGGAGCTGTTTTTT
- | 15 | TRBJ2-6 | TRBV28 | - | CASREQSSGANVLTF | TGTGCCAGCAGAGAACAGAGCTCTGGGGCCAACGTCCTGACTTTC
- | 11 | TRBJ1-1 | TRBV7-9 | - | CASSFQGMAFF | TGTGCCAGCAGCTTCCAGGGGATGGCTTTCTTT
- | 16 | TRBJ1-4 | TRBV27 | - | CASSRTPRQANEKLFF | TGTGCCAGCAGTCGCACCCCCCGACAAGCTAATGAAAAACTGTTTTTT